This T cell receptor beta chain was observed in a study of OX40 agonist ivuxolimab in advanced cancers. The wider study: Ivuxolimab doses were 0.01, 0.1, 0.3, 1.5, 3 or 10 mg/kg every 2 weeks.

Sequencing was performed with immunoSEQ multiplex PCR; in TCRdb, only in-frame clones are kept and a portion is missing. The sample carries roughly 100,000 clones, roughly 90% recorded once. Excluded were patients having autoimmune disease history or systemic immunosuppression. Study results and limitations: With doses of 0.1 to 3.0 mg/kg, CD4+ and CD8+ blood T cells had undergone clonal expansion by week 6. Researchers report that CD8+ T cells had, on average, more expanded clones than CD4+.

Regarding this clone: The antigen is unknown.

The CDR3 totals 14 residues. Germline V gene data show CDR1 as GTSNPN and CDR2 as SVGIG (reference sequence). V dropped 3 bases and J dropped 7; count of bases not matched to a gene: 4. Sequences were derived from CD4+ or CD8+ T cells sorted from blood, sampled in a trial of the OX40 agonist ivuxolimab. This receptor was obtained from an adult with an advanced solid tumor such as melanoma, head and neck, liver or kidney cancer. The V gene is TRBV30, the J gene TRBJ2-2, with TRBD1 matching over 11 bases. CDR3 sequence (DNA): TGTGCCTGGAGAGGGACAGGGGGAGTCGGGGAGCTGTTTTTT. As protein: CAWRGTGGVGELFF. The full variable domain, rest sourced from reference TRBV30 and TRBJ2-2, is SQTIHQWPATLVQPVGSPLSLECTVEGTSNPNLYWYRQAAGRGLQLLFYSVGIGQISSEVPQNLSASRPQDRQFILSSKKLLLSDSGFYLCAWRGTGGVGELFFGEGSRLTVL.